The clone carrying this T cell receptor (beta chain) was seen more than once but under ten times. The record originates from a study of CD8+CD57+ T cells in acquired aplastic anemia. Those patients picked for sequencing had displayed CD8+CD57+ cell expansion on flow cytometry. Trimming pared 1 base from V and 4 bases from J, leaving 8 bases between. The CDR3 covers 13 residues. Looked up from germline, CDR1 is SGHDT and CDR2 is YYEEEE. Using genomic DNA as the template, TCR beta VDJ and CDR3 profiling was carried out. A single record per CDR3 protein comes from TCRdb applying MiXCR to the reads. The sample shows 450,000 to 550,000 distinct CDR3 sequences, under 40% of them seen only once.

This sequence joins TRBV5-6 and TRBJ1-2; D is ambiguous. The receptor was derived from a human donor with aplastic anemia. The sample was sorted CD4+, CD8+, or CD8+CD57+ T cells (not recorded which) from PBMCs. The CDR3 sequence is CASSLSLGYGYTF. CDR3 sequence (DNA): TGTGCCAGCAGCTTGAGTCTGGGCTATGGCTACACCTTC.